A single sample is the source of the 15 T cell receptor beta chains below, sequenced in a study of blood T cell repertoires in COVID-19. This table comes from immunoSEQ multiplex PCR, and its TCRdb copy is limited to in-frame clones, with some not included. The repertoire holds just under 65,000 clones, about 75% seen once, with around 50% in the top ten. The sequenced sample was peripheral blood. These TCRs come from a woman older than 75 with acute or convalescent COVID-19.

This clone was counted a few times. The chain has TRBV6-1 and TRBJ1-2; possible D gene TRBD1, 5 bases. This CDR3 has 15 amino acids. Trimming cost V 0 bases and J 4 bases, with 12 bases left between them. Germline V gene sequence: CDR1 MNHNS, CDR2 SASEGT. The CDR3: CASSEALRGGYGYTF. The CDR3 region has the DNA TGTGCCAGCAGTGAAGCGCTTCGGGGGGGCTATGGCTACACCTTC.

The chain recombines TRBV28 with TRBJ2-6; a weak D match, TRBD2 (6 bases). V lost 3 bases and J lost 0, with 12 bases in between. The CDR3 runs to 17 residues. The V gene's germline CDR1 is MDHEN and CDR2 SYDVKM. In DNA, the CDR3 is TGTGCCAGCAGTTTCGGTAGCGGCCGCTCTGGGGCCAACGTCCTGACTTTC. The encoded protein is CASSFGSGRSGANVLTF.

This clone occurred once. The rearrangement links TRBV6-1 to TRBJ1-4, with D perhaps TRBD1 (6 bases). The length of the CDR3 is 15 residues. Germline V CDR1 and CDR2: MNHNS, SASEGT. Trimming pared 1 base from V and 7 bases from J, leaving 13 bases between. CDR3 sequence: CASSEGGRGVEKLFF. In DNA form, the CDR3 reads TGTGCCAGCAGTGAAGGTGGCAGGGGAGTTGAAAAACTGTTTTTT.

The chain combines TRBV19 with TRBJ1-5, with 9 nucleotides matching TRBD1. V was clipped by 8 bases and J by 4 bases; unmatched bases: 3. Germline lookup yields CDR1 LNHDA and CDR2 SQIVND (reference sequence). This CDR3 is 13 amino acids long. In DNA form, the CDR3 reads TGTGCCAGTGACAGGGGGAGAAATCAGCCCCAGCATTTT. Translation gives CASDRGRNQPQHF.

J is TRBJ2-1 and V is TRBV28, with 10 positions matching TRBD2. This CDR3 is built from 15 residues. Trimming cost V 7 bases and J 1 base; bases outside gene matches: 4. Germline loops: CDR1 MDHEN, CDR2 SYDVKM. The CDR3 loop is CASKLAGRSYNEQFF. In DNA form, the CDR3 reads TGTGCCAGCAAACTAGCGGGAAGATCCTACAATGAGCAGTTCTTC.

The table lists this clone with a few counts. The chain carries TRBV6-5 and TRBJ2-2; TRBD2 aligns across 8 bases. Germline V gives CDR1 MNHEY, CDR2 SVGAGI. The CDR3 totals 15 residues. Germline trimming cut 2 bases from V and 6 bases from J; bases unmatched to any gene: 5. DNA of the CDR3: TGTGCCAGCAGTTACGGTAGCGGGACCTCCGGGGAGCTGTTTTTT. Translated, it gives CASSYGSGTSGELFF.

This clone was detected once. The rearrangement uses TRBV29-1 and TRBJ2-7; D unresolved. Germline V gene data show CDR1 as SQVTM and CDR2 as ANQGSEA. The V end lost 5 bases, the J end lost 7 bases, and 15 bases lay between the germline ends. This CDR3 is 12 amino acids long. The CDR3 reads CSVSLNWSEQYF. The CDR3 nucleotides are TGCAGCGTTTCCCTAAATTGGAGTGAGCAGTACTTC.

The rearrangement links TRBV6-1 to TRBJ1-1; D is unresolved. Germline CDR1 MNHNS, CDR2 SASEGT. The CDR3 loop spans 11 amino acids. The V end was cut by 2 bases, the J end by 8 bases, with 6 bases between. The CDR3 nucleotides read TGTGCCAGCAGTGAATACATGGAAGCTTTCTTT. This translates into CASSEYMEAFF.

The rearrangement joins TRBV7-8 to TRBJ1-1; TRBD1 matches at 7 bases. Germline CDR1 is SGHVS and CDR2 is FQNEAQ. This CDR3 has 13 residues. The V segment lost 4 bases and the J segment 4 bases; nucleotides outside the gene matches: 3. CDR3 coding DNA: TGTGCCAGCAGCTATGACAGGGTCACTGAAGCTTTCTTT. Protein product: CASSYDRVTEAFF.

This chain links TRBV28 with TRBJ1-2, with unresolved D. Per germline, CDR1 MDHEN and CDR2 SYDVKM. Trimming left V 6 bases short and J 4 bases short, with 12 bases between. CDR3 length: 13 residues. CDR3 sequence (DNA): TGTGCCAGCAGCCAACGAGTGTTCTATGGCTACACCTTC. Its protein product is CASSQRVFYGYTF.

The chain couples TRBV7-3 to TRBJ2-7; tentative D call: TRBD2 (6 bases). This CDR3 is 15 amino acids long. Germline V gene sequence: CDR1 SGHTA, CDR2 FQGTGA. V lost 2 bases to trimming and J lost 3 bases, with 14 bases between them. The CDR3 DNA is TGTGCCAGCAGCTTAGCGCAAGCGGGTTACTACGAGCAGTACTTC. Translating it yields CASSLAQAGYYEQYF. The entire variable domain, with the rest obtained from reference TRBV7-3 and TRBJ2-7, is as follows: GAGVSQTPSNKVTEKGKYVELRCDPISGHTALYWYRQSLGQGPEFLIYFQGTGAADDSGLPNDRFFAVRPEGSVSTLKIQRTERGDSAVYLCASSLAQAGYYEQYFGPGTRLTVT.

This chain uses TRBV28 with TRBJ1-6, with 8 nucleotides matching TRBD1. Trimming cost V 3 bases and J 8 bases; bases outside gene matches: 6. Germline V CDR1 and CDR2: MDHEN, SYDVKM. The length of the CDR3 is 15 residues. This CDR3 is CASSLQGARDSPLHF. In nucleotides, the CDR3 is TGTGCCAGCAGTTTGCAGGGGGCGCGTGATTCACCCCTCCACTTT.

The genes are TRBV7-9 and TRBJ1-1; 9 bases fit TRBD1. Germline loops: CDR1 SEHNR, CDR2 FQNEAQ (reference sequence). V lost 1 base and J lost 9; bases outside the gene matches: 6. This CDR3 has 14 amino acids. The CDR3 nucleotides read TGTGCCAGCAGCTTAGGGACAGGGGCCGCCCAAGCTTTCTTT. Its protein is CASSLGTGAAQAFF.

The gene calls are TRBV29-1 and TRBJ2-1; tentative D call: TRBD2 (5 bases). The germline V gene encodes CDR1 SQVTM and CDR2 ANQGSEA. V was cut by 5 bases and J by 4 bases, with 9 bases left in between. This CDR3 region has 12 residues. The CDR3 region has the DNA TGCAGCGTTAGCGGAGGATACAATGAGCAGTTCTTC. Translating gives CSVSGGYNEQFF.

J is TRBJ1-5 and V is TRBV7-9, with D unclear. The V end was cut by 1 base, the J end by 5 bases, with 9 bases between. Germline assignment: CDR1 SEHNR and CDR2 FQNEAQ (reference sequence). This CDR3 comprises 14 residues. The CDR3 bases are TGTGCCAGCAGCTTAGGGTGGGGAGATCAGCCCCAGCATTTT. Its protein product is CASSLGWGDQPQHF.